Below are 30 T cell receptor beta chains sequenced from a single sample in a study of blood T cells in healthy people across ages. With a J-beta primer mix and a sample-barcoded 5' primer, a second PCR ran about 7 to 11 cycles. TCRdb re-called the 5' RACE reads with MiXCR, one entry per CDR3 protein. The sample consists of around 1,000,000 distinct CDR3 sequences, under 30% of them appearing once. The same specimen was also included in a second study, on T cells of mothers and their children.

The sequenced sample was blood. The receptor set was obtained from a girl between 2 and 10 years old in good health.

CDR3 sequence: CASRPTGEWGYTF. In nucleotides, the CDR3 is TGTGCCAGCAGACCCACAGGGGAATGGGGCTACACCTTC. The chain couples TRBV12-3 or TRBV12-4 to TRBJ1-2; TRBD1 aligns across 7 bases. J gave up 8 bases and V 6 bases, and 9 bases lay outside the gene matches. The length of the CDR3 is 13 residues.

This clonotype was seen only a few times. This chain joins TRBV12-3 or TRBV12-4 and TRBJ1-5, with D unresolved. The CDR3 spans 13 residues. Trimming shortened V by 1 base and J by 3 bases, and 4 bases separated the two germline ends. Here the CDR3 reads CASSLDYNQPQHF. The CDR3 coding sequence is TGTGCCAGCAGTTTAGATTACAATCAGCCCCAGCATTTT.

V is TRBV7-9 and J is TRBJ2-7; D might be TRBD2 (5 bases). The V gene's germline CDR1 is SEHNR and CDR2 FQNEAQ (reference sequence). This CDR3 spans 13 amino acids. The ends were cut back, 4 bases at V and 6 bases at J, with 13 bases in the middle. CDR3: CASSSTGGPEQYF. The CDR3 nucleotides are TGTGCCAGCAGCTCAACCGGCGGGCCCGAGCAGTACTTC.

The sample holds a few counts of this clonotype. The gene calls are TRBV29-1 and TRBJ2-7; D uncertain. CDR3 size: 11 residues. The germline CDR1 and CDR2 sequences are SQVTM and ANQGSEA. Trimming removed 0 bases at V and 6 bases at J, with 6 bases between. CDR3 sequence: CSVEDLTEQYF. As DNA, the CDR3 is TGCAGCGTTGAAGATCTGACCGAGCAGTACTTC.

In this sample, this clonotype turned up many times. The chain carries TRBV5-1 and TRBJ2-5; D tentatively reads TRBD1 or TRBD2 (5 bases each). The DNA end is more similar to TRBJ2-7, so the J call may be wrong. The CDR3 extends over 14 amino acids. Germline V CDR1 and CDR2: SGHRS, YFSETQ. The DNA of the CDR3 is TGCGCCAGCAGCCCCGAGGGGTCCTCCTACGAGCAGTACTTC. It specifies CASSPEGSSYEQYF.

This clonotype was observed a handful of times. The V call is TRBV12-3 or TRBV12-4, the J call TRBJ2-5; maybe TRBD2 (6 bases). The CDR3 spans 15 residues. The V and J ends lost 0 bases and 13 bases respectively, with 21 bases between them. Written as DNA, the CDR3 is TGTGCCAGCAGTTTAGCGTCGACAGATTCCGTGGAGGGGTACTTC. Translated, it gives CASSLASTDSVEGYF.

This clonotype came up many times. V usage is TRBV29-1 and J usage is TRBJ2-7; TRBD1 is a possible D gene (6 bases). CDR1 is SQVTM, CDR2 ANQGSEA, per germline. V gave up 7 bases and J gave up 7 bases, with 14 bases separating them. This CDR3 contains 11 residues. For the CDR3, the DNA is TGCAGCGCCCTAAGGGGGACAGAGCAGTACTTC. Translated: CSALRGTEQYF.

This clonotype turned up a few times. The chain couples TRBV7-9 to TRBJ2-7; 7 bases are shared with TRBD2. The germline gives CDR1 SEHNR, CDR2 FQNEAQ (reference sequence). The J segment lost 3 bases and the V segment lost 5 bases, leaving 7 bases of the junction unmatched. This CDR3 contains 14 residues. The chain's CDR3 is CASSPPRDYYEQYF. The CDR3 nucleotides are TGTGCCAGCAGCCCACCTCGGGACTACTACGAGCAGTACTTC.

This clonotype was counted between two and nine times. For the CDR3, the DNA is TGCAGTGCTAGGGCTAGCGGGAGTTTCGGGGAGCTGTTTTTT. This translates into CSARASGSFGELFF. The chain couples TRBV20-1 to TRBJ2-2; the match to TRBD2 covers 10 bases. V shed 3 bases and J 7 bases; nucleotides not matched to a gene: 5. Per the germline V gene, CDR1 is DFQATT and CDR2 is SNEGSKA (reference sequence). This CDR3 has 14 residues.

This sequence joins TRBV14 and TRBJ2-1; unclear D gene. Per germline, CDR1 SGHDN and CDR2 FVKESK. The CDR3 extends over 13 amino acids. V lost 1 base, J lost 8 bases, and 9 bases lay in between. In nucleotides, the CDR3 is TGTGCCAGCAGCCAAGGAGGCCGATATGAGCAGTTCTTC. It translates to CASSQGGRYEQFF. Complete variable domain (other parts from reference TRBV14 and TRBJ2-1): EAGVTQFPSHSVIEKGQTVTLRCDPISGHDNLYWYRRVMGKEIKFLLHFVKESKQDESGMPNNRFLAERTGGTYSTLKVQPAELEDSGVYFCASSQGGRYEQFFGPGTRLTVL.

The chain combines TRBV5-1 with TRBJ2-7; weak D call: TRBD2 (6 bases). Trimming left V 4 bases short and J 5 bases short, with 19 bases between. CDR3 length equals 15 residues. Germline loops: CDR1 SGHRS, CDR2 YFSETQ. The CDR3 bases are TGCGCCAGCAGCAGTTCGGGACTCCCCGGGGACGAGCAGTACTTC. Its translation is CASSSSGLPGDEQYF.

This clonotype came up a few times. The CDR3 loop is CASSEFLTYEQYF. In DNA form, the CDR3 reads TGTGCCAGCAGTGAATTTTTAACCTACGAGCAGTACTTC. The gene calls are TRBV25-1 and TRBJ2-7; no reliable D call. The CDR3 loop spans 13 amino acids. V gave up 1 base and J gave up 2 bases, with 6 bases separating them. Germline CDR1 reads MGHDK; CDR2 reads SYGVNS.

J is TRBJ2-5 and V is TRBV12-3 or TRBV12-4; no reliable D call. The DNA end is a closer match to TRBJ2-1, so the J assignment may be wrong. The CDR3 is made up of 13 amino acids. DNA for the CDR3: TGTGCCAGCACCCAGCATCCCGCGAATGAGCAGTTCTTC. Translation gives CASTQHPANEQFF.

The chain combines TRBV5-1 with TRBJ2-7, with TRBD2 identical over 8 bases. Per germline, CDR1 SGHRS and CDR2 YFSETQ. This CDR3 is 15 amino acids long. The ends lost 4 bases at V and 7 bases at J; junction bases unmatched: 13. The chain's CDR3 is CASSQRAGETREQYF. As DNA, the CDR3 is TGCGCCAGCAGCCAGCGAGCGGGAGAGACCCGAGAGCAGTACTTC.

Only a few counts were recorded for this clonotype. The V gene is TRBV9, the J gene TRBJ1-1, with D tentatively TRBD1 (5 bases). Germline V gene data show CDR1 as SGDLS and CDR2 as YYNGEE. This CDR3 has 14 amino acids. Deletions cut 3 bases from V and 1 base from J, with 10 bases between. CDR3 nucleotide sequence: TGTGCCAGCAGCGGGGGACCAGAGAACACTGAAGCTTTCTTT. Amino acids: CASSGGPENTEAFF.

The V and J genes are TRBV29-1 and TRBJ1-2; D might be TRBD1 (6 bases). Trimming took 4 bases from V and 8 from J, leaving 11 bases between them. Looked up from germline, CDR1 is SQVTM and CDR2 is ANQGSEA. This CDR3 has 11 amino acids. CDR3 nucleotides: TGCAGCGTTGTAGGGGGAAGAGGCTACACCTTC. Its translation: CSVVGGRGYTF.

The chain couples TRBV4-1 to TRBJ2-5, with D maybe TRBD1 (6 bases). The CDR3 has 15 residues. Looked up from germline, CDR1 is MGHRA and CDR2 is YSYEKL. Trimming removed 10 bases at V and 5 bases at J, with 23 bases between. This CDR3 is CANNQGQSDAETQYF. The CDR3 region has the DNA TGCGCCAACAACCAAGGACAGTCTGATGCGGAGACCCAGTACTTC.

This clonotype was counted a few times. The chain carries TRBV20-1 and TRBJ2-2, with D unclear. Germline CDR1 reads DFQATT; CDR2 reads SNEGSKA (reference sequence). V lost 6 bases to trimming and J lost 3 bases, with 11 bases between them. The CDR3 spans 13 residues. CDR3 in amino acids: CSAVWAYTGELFF. DNA for the CDR3: TGCAGTGCCGTTTGGGCATACACCGGGGAGCTGTTTTTT.

J is TRBJ1-2 and V is TRBV7-9; D might be TRBD1 (5 bases). V was shortened by 5 bases and J by 1 base, with 8 bases between the two germline ends. Looked up from germline, CDR1 is SEHNR and CDR2 is FQNEAQ (reference sequence). CDR3 size: 13 residues. The CDR3 DNA reads TGTGCCAGCAGCCCAGGGTATAACTATGGCTACACCTTC. This translates into CASSPGYNYGYTF. The entire variable domain, with the rest obtained from reference TRBV7-9 and TRBJ1-2, is as follows: DTGVSQNPRHKITKRGQNVTFRCDPISEHNRLYWYRQTLGQGPEFLTYFQNEAQLEKSRLLSDRFSAERPKGSFSTLEIQRTEQGDSAMYLCASSPGYNYGYTFGSGTRLTVV.

This clonotype was picked up one time. The chain employs TRBV20-1 and TRBJ2-1, with a weak D call TRBD2 (5 bases). This CDR3 spans 16 amino acids. V was shortened by 4 bases and J by 4 bases, with 20 bases between the two germline ends. Looked up from germline, CDR1 is DFQATT and CDR2 is SNEGSKA (reference sequence). The CDR3 bases are TGCAGTGCTATACTCTTGGGGAGCGATACGTACAATGAGCAGTTCTTC. As protein: CSAILLGSDTYNEQFF.

A few counts support this clonotype. The chain recombines TRBV20-1 with TRBJ2-5, with D tentatively TRBD2 (5 bases). The end of the DNA fits TRBJ2-1 better, so the J call may be wrong. CDR1 and CDR2 from the germline V gene are DFQATT and SNEGSKA (reference sequence). This CDR3 is 18 amino acids long. The CDR3 loop reads CSARDRGVNPIGYNEQFF. In nucleotides, the CDR3 is TGCAGTGCTAGAGATCGGGGAGTGAACCCCATAGGGTACAATGAGCAGTTCTTC.

This chain's CDR3 is CAISESFGEVGTQYF. CDR3 bases: TGTGCCATCAGTGAGTCGTTTGGCGAGGTTGGGACCCAGTACTTC. V is TRBV10-3 and J is TRBJ2-5, with D uncertain. The V gene lost 0 bases and the J gene lost 7 bases, with 15 bases spanning the gap. Germline values: CDR1 ENHRY, CDR2 SYGVKD. The CDR3 runs 15 residues.

In its sample, this clonotype was seen a few times. The rearrangement joins TRBV29-1 to TRBJ1-3; D unclear. Trimming removed 2 bases at V and 6 bases at J, with 14 bases between. Per the germline V gene, CDR1 is SQVTM and CDR2 is ANQGSEA. There are 14 residues in the CDR3. The CDR3 sequence is CSVETRDTLNTIYF. CDR3 sequence (DNA): TGCAGCGTTGAAACCCGCGACACGCTAAACACCATATATTTT. The full variable domain, rest sourced from reference TRBV29-1 and TRBJ1-3, is SAVISQKPSRDICQRGTSLTIQCQVDSQVTMMFWYRQQPGQSLTLIATANQGSEATYESGFVIDKFPISRPNLTFSTLTVSNMSPEDSSIYLCSVETRDTLNTIYFGEGSWLTVV.

The sample holds a few counts of this clonotype. V and J are TRBV10-3 and TRBJ2-3; D call uncertain. This CDR3 comprises 15 residues. V lost 0 bases and J lost 2, with 9 bases in between. The germline CDR1 and CDR2 sequences are ENHRY and SYGVKD. CDR3 DNA: TGTGCCATCAGTGAGTCTACCGGAAACACAGATACGCAGTATTTT. Its protein is CAISESTGNTDTQYF.

This clonotype occurred a few times. The chain uses TRBV15 and TRBJ2-5; D gene ambiguous. The germline V gene encodes CDR1 LNHNV and CDR2 YYDKDF (reference sequence). This CDR3 contains 13 residues. The germline V and J ends were trimmed by 0 bases and 3 bases, with 5 bases remaining between them. CDR3 region: CATSRDNEETQYF. CDR3 DNA: TGTGCCACCAGCAGAGATAACGAAGAGACCCAGTACTTC.

In the case of this clonotype: An end of the junction differs from the germline gene, which may be a read error. The rearrangement links TRBV10-3 to TRBJ2-5; tentatively, D is TRBD2 (5 bases). The CDR3 is 14 residues long. Looked up from germline, CDR1 is ENHRY and CDR2 is SYGVKD. The CDR3, as DNA: TGTGCCGTCAGTGGAGAAGCGGTCCAAGAGACCCAGTACTTC. As protein: CAVSGEAVQETQYF.

This rearrangement joins TRBV12-3 or TRBV12-4 to TRBJ2-1, with TRBD1 matching 8 bases. The DNA end lines up better with TRBJ2-5; the J call may be wrong. The CDR3 has 15 amino acids. The CDR3 bases are TGTGCCAGCACTTTGCGGACAGGGCTTCGGGAGACCCAGTACTTC. It translates to CASTLRTGLRETQYF.

This rearrangement joins TRBV20-1 to TRBJ2-1; 10 nucleotides line up with TRBD2. Trimming took 1 base from V and 6 from J; bases not matched to a gene: 6. CDR1 is DFQATT and CDR2 is SNEGSKA in the germline V gene (reference sequence). The CDR3 is made up of 15 amino acids. In DNA form, the CDR3 reads TGCAGTGCTAGAGTCAGGACTAGCGGCTTCAATGAGCAGTTCTTC. Translated, it gives CSARVRTSGFNEQFF.

The chain couples TRBV6-1 to TRBJ1-1, with 7 bases fitting TRBD1. The germline CDR1 and CDR2 sequences are MNHNS and SASEGT. V lost 6 bases to trimming and J lost 1 base; unmatched junction nucleotides: 5. The CDR3 spans 14 residues. The CDR3 DNA follows: TGTGCCAGCAGGACGGGACAGACGAACACTGAAGCTTTCTTT. This sequence encodes CASRTGQTNTEAFF.

The V gene is TRBV20-1, the J gene TRBJ1-6; D is unclear. CDR3 length equals 15 residues. V was shortened by 1 base and J by 8 bases, with 15 bases between the two germline ends. Germline lookup yields CDR1 DFQATT and CDR2 SNEGSKA (reference sequence). The CDR3 coding sequence is TGCAGTGCTAGAGTTTCGGGCACTCTATATTCACCCCTCCACTTT. Translating gives CSARVSGTLYSPLHF.